This T cell receptor beta chain was recovered during a study of blood T cell repertoires in COVID-19. The wider study: COVID-19 samples collected from the United States, Italy and Spain covered acute and convalescent phases.

Methods used by the authors: Estimation of nucleated cell counts relied on the amplification of reference gene primers. Measured with immunoSEQ multiplex PCR; TCRdb has only the in-frame clones, and not every one. That table supplies the V and J calls and clone size; D and trimming were determined from the DNA. The top ten clones hold around 11% of a sample with approximately 210,000 clones, roughly four fifths of them seen once. The trim removed 10 bases at V and 5 bases at J, leaving 11 bases unmatched. This CDR3 contains 13 residues. CDR1 is WNHNN, CDR2 SYGVQD, per germline (reference sequence). The specimen was PBMCs or T cells enriched from blood (not recorded which). The chain carries TRBV10-1 and TRBJ2-7; 7 bases are shared with TRBD2. The receptor was isolated from a man aged 35 to 55 who had recovered from COVID-19. The CDR3 is CAIKTSPIHEQYF. In DNA form, the CDR3 reads TGCGCCATCAAGACTAGCCCGATCCACGAGCAGTACTTC.